Described below is a single TCR beta chain sequence and its context. The sample originates from a study of blood T cells in healthy people across ages. The CDR3 length is 14 residues. Germline CDR1 is SGHTA and CDR2 is FQGNSA. Combining a sample-barcoded 5' primer with a J-beta primer mix, a second PCR ran for roughly 7 to 12 cycles. TCRdb reanalysed the 5' RACE reads using MiXCR and keeps one entry per CDR3 protein. Of 600,000 to 900,000 distinct CDR3 sequences in the sample, 25% to 30% were seen once. The sample was also linked to a second study, of T cells of mothers and their children. That study reports: The second PCR used the M1S primer, and this primer added sample barcodes and 2-4 random nucleotides. None of the identified T cell clones proved to be persistent microchimeric clones.

This TCR came from a boy aged 5-17 years in good health. The specimen was blood. The genes are TRBV7-2 and TRBJ2-1; D is perhaps TRBD2 (6 bases). The end of the DNA is better explained by TRBJ2-7, so the J call may be wrong. The CDR3 coding sequence is TGTGCCAGCAGCCGTTCAGGGAGGCTTTACGAGCAGTACTTC. Amino acid sequence: CASSRSGRLYEQYF.